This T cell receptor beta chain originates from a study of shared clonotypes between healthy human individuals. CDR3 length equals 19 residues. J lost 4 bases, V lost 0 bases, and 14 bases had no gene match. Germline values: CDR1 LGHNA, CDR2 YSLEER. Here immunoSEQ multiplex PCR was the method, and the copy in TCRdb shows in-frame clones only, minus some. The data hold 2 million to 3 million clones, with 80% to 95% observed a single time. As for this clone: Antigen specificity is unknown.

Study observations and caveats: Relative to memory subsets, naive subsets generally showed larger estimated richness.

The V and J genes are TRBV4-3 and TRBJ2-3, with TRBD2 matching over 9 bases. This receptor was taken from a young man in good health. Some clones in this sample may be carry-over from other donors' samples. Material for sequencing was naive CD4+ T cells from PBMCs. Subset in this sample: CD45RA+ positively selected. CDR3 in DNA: TGCGCCAGCAGCCAAGAGAATCGGGGCAAAAGACTAGCGGCAGATACGCAGTATTTT. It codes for CASSQENRGKRLAADTQYF.